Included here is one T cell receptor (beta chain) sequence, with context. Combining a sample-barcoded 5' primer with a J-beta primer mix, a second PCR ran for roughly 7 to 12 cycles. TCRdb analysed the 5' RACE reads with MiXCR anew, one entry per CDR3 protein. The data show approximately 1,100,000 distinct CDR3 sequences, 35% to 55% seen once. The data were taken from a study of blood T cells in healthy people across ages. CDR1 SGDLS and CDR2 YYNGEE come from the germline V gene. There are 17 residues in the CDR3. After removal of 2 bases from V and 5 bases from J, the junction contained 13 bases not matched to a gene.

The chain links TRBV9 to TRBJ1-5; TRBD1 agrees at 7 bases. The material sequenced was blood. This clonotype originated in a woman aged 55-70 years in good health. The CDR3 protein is CASSVVGSRQGDQPQHF. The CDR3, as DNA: TGTGCCAGCAGCGTGGTAGGGTCGCGACAGGGCGATCAGCCCCAGCATTTT. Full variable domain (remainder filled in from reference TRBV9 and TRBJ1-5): DSGVTQTPKHLITATGQRVTLRCSPRSGDLSVYWYQQSLDQGLQFLIQYYNGEERAKGNILERFSAQQFPDLHSELNLSSLELGDSALYFCASSVVGSRQGDQPQHFGDGTRLSIL.